This T cell receptor (beta chain) was sequenced in a study of T cell responses to AZD1222 COVID-19 vaccine (dated by TCRdb to the early 2020s). About the investigation overall: AZD1222 recipients with second doses at about 4 weeks or about 12 weeks were pooled, because spike-specific TCR depth and breadth did not differ between schedules. A total of about 250 trial participants underwent TCR sequencing, of whom about 210 had received two doses of AZD1222 and some 25 had received two doses of the MenACWY control vaccine. Trial participants were enrolled into age subgroups of 18-55, 56-69 and 70-plus years, which contained roughly 150, 30 and 60 TCR-sequenced participants, respectively. Overall study outcomes, separate from this receptor: A significant rise in spike-specific TCR breadth and depth was observed after two AZD1222 doses relative to day 0 and relative to MenACWY recipients. Conclusions about previously exposed vaccinees are limited because only five or six AZD1222 recipients were SARS-CoV-2 seropositive at baseline. Nearly half of unique spike-specific TCRs reportedly recognized epitopes outside regions mutated in the B.1.351 and B.1.1.7 variants. Because no day 14 peak-response samples were available, repertoires were characterized only after the peak T cell response. The 56-69-year group was small, and its depth increase did not reach significance, likely because of low power. CD4 TCRs associated with the vaccine covered the entire spike protein, and the dominant responses were in regions 160-218 and 743-854. Participants were mostly white British and included more females than males, and it was suggested by the authors that clonal diversity may have been underestimated.

On this clone: Its antigen target is currently unknown. Base-call qualities are not available, and no considerably larger clone is one nucleotide away.

The germline V and J ends show losses of 7 bases and 4 bases respectively, and no gene match explains 6 bases of the junction. The CDR3 runs 15 amino acids, cysteine and phenylalanine included. The sequence is cut down to CDR3 DNA, 45 bases in frame from base 1. CDR1 and CDR2 are drawn from the germline V gene: SGDLS, YYNGEE. The meaning of the sample's time point label: baseline before first vaccination. The vaccinee samples were drawn from two UK trials, COV001 and COV002, one of which was a single-blind randomized controlled phase 2/3 trial testing AZD1222 (ChAdOx1 nCoV-19) in healthy adults. For TCRbeta chain sequencing, PBMC samples from trial participants were taken at day 0 and at day 28 after the second dose. The CDR3 regions of human TCRbeta chains were analyzed by immunosequencing. Per the authors' processing: Repertoire TCRs were matched against a reference library of SARS-CoV-2-specific TCRs generated with the MIRA antigen-specificity platform. Breadth was defined as the fraction of unique TCRs that were SARS-CoV-2-associated, and depth was defined as the fraction of total T cells that were SARS-CoV-2-associated. Using the MIRA data, every spike-specific TCR was mapped to the spike region that the TCR reacted to and assigned to either a CD4 or a CD8 class. Log10-transformed breadth and depth values were compared by one-way ANOVA with Sidak's multiple comparisons tests. TCRdb mirrors the immuneACCESS table, restricted to in-frame sequences. Some clones are absent from its copies; in checked studies, under half trace to an unresolved V gene, and the reason for the others is unknown. The V and J calls and clone size were taken over from that table, and D and trimming were inferred from the DNA. Across this sample there are around 100,000 clones, with 92% seen only once. The biggest ten clones account for roughly 1.2% of the sample.

Recombination linked TRBV9 to TRBJ2-2; 11 central bases correspond to TRBD1. This sequence was found in an adult in good health. The sample was peripheral blood, taken on day 0 of AZD1222 vaccination. The CDR3 protein sequence reads: CASGGTGGATGELFF. The nucleotides read TGTGCCAGCGGGGGGACAGGGGGTGCCACCGGGGAGCTGTTTTTT.